This T cell receptor (beta chain) stems from a study of T cell responses to AZD1222 COVID-19 vaccine. Findings and caveats of the study: Compared with day 0, the breadth and depth of the Spike-specific TCR repertoire rose significantly after two doses of AZD1222. A mostly white British donor set with more females was recruited, and clonal diversity was possibly underestimated. Sampling that yielded the repertoires occurred only after the peak T cell response.

The method was immunoSEQ multiplex PCR; TCRdb's version includes in-frame clones alone and lacks a portion of them. The sample includes about 120,000 clones, 85% to 90% of them seen just once. Trimming cost V 5 bases and J 3 bases, with 8 bases left between them. Germline values: CDR1 GTSNPN, CDR2 SVGIG (reference sequence). The CDR3 is 12 residues long. Concerning this clone itself: Its antigen is unidentified.

The sequenced sample was peripheral blood, obtained on day 0 of AZD1222 vaccination. The TCR sequence derives from an adult in good health. The chain uses TRBV30 and TRBJ2-1; D is unclear. This chain's CDR3 is CAWAPNYNEQFF. The CDR3 DNA reads as TGTGCCTGGGCCCCGAACTACAATGAGCAGTTCTTC.